This passage covers 28 T cell receptor beta chains from one sample sequenced in a study of blood T cell repertoires in COVID-19. The table came from immunoSEQ multiplex PCR; TCRdb's copy has only in-frame clones and leaves some out. This table has roughly 100,000 clones, about 92% appearing once. The sequenced sample was peripheral blood. The source is a man aged 50 or older with active COVID-19.

This clone was seen just once. The chain couples TRBV6-6 to TRBJ2-3; maybe TRBD2 (5 bases). The CDR3 spans 9 residues. V lost 11 bases, J lost 11 bases, and 11 bases lay in between. The germline V gene encodes CDR1 MNHNY and CDR2 SVGAGI (reference sequence). The CDR3 DNA reads TGTGCCGGTATAGAGGGGCAGTATTTT. Residues: CAGIEGQYF.

This chain links TRBV5-1 with TRBJ2-7; D is perhaps TRBD1 (5 bases). The germline V and J ends were trimmed by 1 base and 3 bases, with 11 bases remaining between them. The CDR3 is 14 residues long. The germline V gene encodes CDR1 SGHRS and CDR2 YFSETQ. The CDR3 sequence: CASSLSGQGYEQYF. In DNA, the CDR3 is TGCGCCAGCAGCTTGTCAGGTCAGGGCTACGAGCAGTACTTC.

In its sample, this clone was seen once. V gene TRBV6-6 combines with J gene TRBJ2-7; perhaps TRBD2 as D (6 bases). Trimming cost V 0 bases and J 1 base, with 13 bases left between them. Per germline, CDR1 MNHNY and CDR2 SVGAGI (reference sequence). The CDR3 consists of 16 residues. CDR3 amino acids: CASSYSGGSTSYEQYF. The DNA of the CDR3 is TGTGCCAGCAGTTACTCGGGGGGAAGCACATCCTACGAGCAGTACTTC.

The chain recombines TRBV27 with TRBJ2-2; 12 bases are a match to TRBD1. V lost 0 bases and J lost 5; bases outside the gene matches: 1. The CDR3 runs 16 residues. Per germline, CDR1 MNHEY and CDR2 SMNVEV (reference sequence). The chain's CDR3 is CASSLSGQGATGELFF. The CDR3 DNA reads as TGTGCCAGCAGTTTATCGGGACAGGGGGCGACCGGGGAGCTGTTTTTT.

This clone occurred a few times. This chain joins TRBV27 and TRBJ1-2; D perhaps matches TRBD1 (5 bases). CDR1 is MNHEY, CDR2 SMNVEV, per germline (reference sequence). CDR3 length: 13 residues. V was cut by 5 bases and J by 4 bases, with 11 bases left in between. CDR3 nucleotides: TGTGCCAGCAGTCTGGGCAGGGCCTATGGCTACACCTTC. It codes for CASSLGRAYGYTF.

The chain is built from TRBV27 and TRBJ1-2, with 7 bases matching TRBD1. This CDR3 has 13 amino acids. CDR1 MNHEY and CDR2 SMNVEV come from the germline V gene (reference sequence). V lost 5 bases, J lost 2 bases, and 2 bases stayed unmatched. In nucleotides, the CDR3 is TGTGCCAGCAGTCAACAGGGGAACTATGGCTACACCTTC. Translated: CASSQQGNYGYTF.

This chain connects TRBV6-5 to TRBJ2-7; 7 nucleotides line up with TRBD2. Germline lookup yields CDR1 MNHEY and CDR2 SVGAGI. Unmatched junction bases numbered 12, after V lost 6 bases and J lost 4 bases. This CDR3 is built from 15 residues. The CDR3 DNA sequence: TGTGCCAGCAGCACCCCCGGACTAGGGCCTTACGAGCAGTACTTC. As protein: CASSTPGLGPYEQYF.

This chain joins TRBV7-3 and TRBJ1-6; D is uncertain. The CDR3 sequence is 15 residues long. The germline gives CDR1 SGHTA, CDR2 FQGTGA. Trimming pared 3 bases from V and 7 bases from J, leaving 13 bases between. Here the CDR3 reads CASSLAGPPNSPLHF. The CDR3, as DNA: TGTGCCAGCAGCTTGGCGGGTCCCCCCAATTCACCCCTCCACTTT.

The rearrangement uses TRBV4-1 and TRBJ1-3; perhaps TRBD1 as D (5 bases). V was pared by 2 bases and J by 3 bases, with 17 bases between. The CDR3 length is 17 residues. The germline gives CDR1 MGHRA, CDR2 YSYEKL. DNA for the CDR3: TGCGCCAGCAGCCAACCTGTGCGGGGCAGGGATGGAAACACCATATATTTT. Translated: CASSQPVRGRDGNTIYF.

This clone was recorded only once. This chain links TRBV18 with TRBJ1-1, with 9 bases lining up with TRBD1. V lost 5 bases, J lost 7 bases, and 5 bases stayed unmatched. The CDR3 is made up of 13 amino acids. The germline V gene encodes CDR1 KGHSH and CDR2 LQKENI. CDR3 DNA: TGTGCCAGCTCAGTAACAGGGGGCATTGAAGCTTTCTTT. Translation gives CASSVTGGIEAFF.

CDR3 DNA: TGTGCCAGTAGCTCTAGCGGCAAGAACACCGGGGAGCTGTTTTTT. The encoded protein is CASSSSGKNTGELFF. This chain connects TRBV19 to TRBJ2-2; TRBD2 agrees at 7 bases. After removal of 6 bases from V and 1 base from J, the junction contained 5 bases not matched to a gene. This CDR3 comprises 15 residues. Germline-derived CDR1 and CDR2 are LNHDA and SQIVND (reference sequence).

The V gene is TRBV4-1, the J gene TRBJ2-7, with D hard to call. The CDR3 contains 15 residues. Trimming stripped 0 bases from V and 2 bases from J, with 11 bases between. Germline-derived CDR1 and CDR2 are MGHRA and YSYEKL. The CDR3 is CASSQDPRGAYEQYF. DNA of the CDR3: TGCGCCAGCAGCCAAGACCCGCGCGGTGCCTACGAGCAGTACTTC.

This clone appeared a few times. This chain uses TRBV14 with TRBJ1-1; 9 positions match TRBD1. Germline V gene data show CDR1 as SGHDN and CDR2 as FVKESK. This CDR3 is built from 19 residues. J was trimmed by 0 bases and V by 3 bases; bases with no gene match: 14. CDR3 DNA sequence: TGTGCCAGCAGCCATGGACAGGGGCGCTTCTCCCGGATGAACACTGAAGCTTTCTTT. Protein product: CASSHGQGRFSRMNTEAFF.

The rearrangement joins TRBV7-2 to TRBJ2-5, with D perhaps matching TRBD1 (5 bases). CDR1 and CDR2 (germline): SGHTA, FQGNSA. Trimming removed 3 bases from V and 4 bases from J, with 9 bases in between. The length of the CDR3 is 13 residues. This CDR3 reads CASSLGRAETQYF. Here the CDR3 DNA reads TGTGCCAGCAGCTTGGGCAGGGCAGAGACCCAGTACTTC.

V usage is TRBV6-6 and J usage is TRBJ2-5; D possibly corresponds to TRBD2 (7 bases). CDR1 MNHNY and CDR2 SVGAGI come from the germline V gene (reference sequence). The V and J ends lost 0 bases and 4 bases respectively, with 9 bases between them. This CDR3 region has 14 residues. Written as DNA, the CDR3 is TGTGCCAGCAGTTACTCCGGGGGGCGAGAGACCCAGTACTTC. It encodes CASSYSGGRETQYF.

The V and J genes are TRBV19 and TRBJ2-7; TRBD1 aligns across 10 bases. The V and J ends lost 4 bases and 6 bases, in that order; junction bases with no gene match: 3. CDR3 size: 13 residues. Germline V gene data show CDR1 as LNHDA and CDR2 as SQIVND (reference sequence). The CDR3 DNA follows: TGTGCCAGTAGTAACCGGGACAGGGGCGAGCAGTACTTC. It is translated as CASSNRDRGEQYF.

The chain couples TRBV7-9 to TRBJ2-7; 8 bases map to TRBD1. The germline V gene has CDR1 SEHNR and CDR2 FQNEAQ (reference sequence). Trimming removed 6 bases from V and 0 bases from J; junction bases left unmatched: 19. This CDR3 spans 19 amino acids. DNA of the CDR3: TGTGCCAGCAGTCGAACAGGTCAAAACAGGGGGACCAGCTCCTACGAGCAGTACTTC. It encodes CASSRTGQNRGTSSYEQYF.

The rearrangement uses TRBV2 and TRBJ2-1; a possible D gene is TRBD2 (5 bases). V shed 8 bases and J shed 7 bases, with 15 bases lying between them. The germline V gene has CDR1 SNHLY and CDR2 FYNNEI. CDR3 size: 13 residues. The CDR3 DNA reads as TGTGCCAGCCAACTAGGATGGGTTAATGAGCAGTTCTTC. This encodes CASQLGWVNEQFF. Full variable domain (outside the CDR3, taken from reference TRBV2 and TRBJ2-1): EPEVTQTPSHQVTQMGQEVILRCVPISNHLYFYWYRQILGQKVEFLVSFYNNEISEKSEIFDDQFSVERPDGSNFTLKIRSTKLEDSAMYFCASQLGWVNEQFFGPGTRLTVL.

This chain uses TRBV28 with TRBJ1-5; the match to TRBD1 covers 8 bases. The CDR3 consists of 17 residues. Germline V gene lookup returns CDR1 MDHEN and CDR2 SYDVKM. After removal of 1 base from V and 0 bases from J, the junction contained 5 bases not matched to a gene. As DNA, the CDR3 is TGTGCCAGCAGTTTATTTCAGGGGGCGGGTAGCAATCAGCCCCAGCATTTT. This codes for CASSLFQGAGSNQPQHF.

On this clone itself: Additional DNA sequences in this sample encode the identical CDR3. This rearrangement joins TRBV30 to TRBJ1-5, with a tentative D call TRBD1 (5 bases). V lost 3 bases to trimming and J lost 1 base, with 10 bases between them. This CDR3 region has 14 residues. Germline-derived CDR1 and CDR2 are GTSNPN and SVGIG (reference sequence). CDR3 nucleotides: TGTGCCTGGAGGGGCCCAGGGAGCAATCAGCCCCAGCATTTT. It specifies CAWRGPGSNQPQHF.

V is TRBV5-1 and J is TRBJ2-7; 7 bases match TRBD2. CDR3 length: 15 amino acids. CDR1 is SGHRS and CDR2 is YFSETQ in the germline V gene. Trimming cost V 0 bases and J 3 bases; bases outside gene matches: 6. The CDR3 nucleotides read TGCGCCAGCAGCTTGGAATTAGCGGGTAACTACGAGCAGTACTTC. Protein: CASSLELAGNYEQYF.

The CDR3 spells CAISETGSNGYTF. In DNA, the CDR3 is TGTGCCATCAGTGAGACAGGGTCGAATGGCTACACCTTC. The chain carries TRBV10-3 and TRBJ1-2; D perhaps matches TRBD1 (6 bases). CDR3 length: 13 residues. V was shortened by 2 bases and J by 6 bases, with 10 bases between the two germline ends. Per the germline V gene, CDR1 is ENHRY and CDR2 is SYGVKD.

The chain employs TRBV6-1 and TRBJ1-4; D is unresolved. The germline CDR1 and CDR2 sequences are MNHNS and SASEGT. V gave up 2 bases and J gave up 5 bases, with 9 bases separating them. The CDR3 runs to 14 residues. The CDR3 DNA follows: TGTGCCAGCAGTGAAAGAAGAGGGAATGAAAAACTGTTTTTT. Amino acid sequence: CASSERRGNEKLFF.

The gene calls are TRBV10-3 and TRBJ2-1; 10 bases fit TRBD1. Germline V gene lookup returns CDR1 ENHRY and CDR2 SYGVKD. CDR3 length equals 13 residues. Losses at the gene ends were 6 bases for V and 6 bases for J; bases not matched to a gene: 2. The CDR3 DNA sequence: TGTGCCATCAGCCGGGACAGGGGCAATGAGCAGTTCTTC. It yields the protein CAISRDRGNEQFF.

The CDR3 here is CASSTGQGRNQPQHF. The DNA for the CDR3 is TGTGCCAGCTCAACAGGACAGGGGAGGAATCAGCCCCAGCATTTT. J is TRBJ1-5 and V is TRBV18; 9 bases line up with TRBD1. Germline trimming cut 5 bases from V and 4 bases from J; bases unmatched to any gene: 6. The CDR3 loop spans 15 amino acids. The germline V gene has CDR1 KGHSH and CDR2 LQKENI.

The chain employs TRBV28 and TRBJ2-7; D is ambiguous. The V end was cut by 6 bases, the J end by 2 bases, with 14 bases between. The germline V gene has CDR1 MDHEN and CDR2 SYDVKM. The CDR3 contains 14 residues. The CDR3 sequence: CASSPRLSAYEQYF. The CDR3 nucleotides are TGTGCCAGCAGCCCTAGACTCTCCGCCTACGAGCAGTACTTC.

V and J are TRBV7-8 and TRBJ2-1; tentatively, D is TRBD2 (5 bases). Germline V CDR1 and CDR2: SGHVS, FQNEAQ. The CDR3 consists of 19 residues. Trimming pared 2 bases from V and 0 bases from J, leaving 20 bases between. The CDR3: CASSLNSGGSEISYNEQFF. The CDR3 bases are TGTGCCAGCAGCTTAAATTCGGGTGGGAGTGAGATCTCCTACAATGAGCAGTTCTTC.

This clone was seen a single time. This chain uses TRBV5-5 with TRBJ2-7, with a weak D call TRBD2 (6 bases). In germline, CDR1 is SGHKS, CDR2 YYEKEE (reference sequence). This CDR3 region has 13 residues. The V gene lost 2 bases and the J gene lost 6 bases, with 12 bases spanning the gap. CDR3 in amino acids: CASSFRETGEQYF. Written as DNA, the CDR3 is TGTGCCAGCAGCTTCCGGGAGACTGGCGAGCAGTACTTC.